Listed below are T cell receptor beta chains from one sample, sequenced in a study of chemoradiotherapy in HPV16-positive cancers. The data were produced by immunoSEQ multiplex PCR, yet TCRdb's version contains in-frame clones alone and is incomplete. The top ten clones hold roughly 23% of a sample with just over 25,000 clones, over 85% of them seen once. The sample in question was blood, obtained from a patient who underwent chemoradiotherapy. These receptors were collected from a human donor with HPV-associated anogenital cancer. The CDR3 runs from the conserved cysteine through the conserved F or W. Each record gives: clone size, D gene, J gene, V gene, CDR3 protein, CDR3 DNA. A D gene is named only where the DNA matches it firmly. Where a row states a size, it is once, few, many or the class of an expanded clone; other rows omit it.

size: .
D: .
J: TRBJ2-7
V: TRBV5-4
CDR3: CASSPGQNPPEQYF
DNA: TGTGCCAGCAGCCCGGGCCAAAACCCCCCCGAGCAGTACTTC

size: once
D: TRBD1
J: TRBJ2-5
V: TRBV7-2
CDR3: CASSSRQGAKETQYF
DNA: TGTGCCAGCAGCTCACGACAGGGGGCAAAAGAGACCCAGTACTTC

size: .
D: TRBD1
J: TRBJ2-7
V: TRBV5-4
CDR3: CASSPDRLRGDLFF
DNA: TGTGCCAGCAGCCCGGACAGGTTGCGAGGCGACCTCTTCTTC

size: .
D: TRBD1
J: TRBJ1-3
V: TRBV30
CDR3: CASDRAGNTIYF
DNA: TGTGCCTCCGACAGGGCTGGAAACACCATATATTTT

size: .
D: .
J: TRBJ1-5
V: TRBV19
CDR3: CARNLSPSNQPQHF
DNA: TGTGCCAGAAACTTATCCCCCAGTAATCAGCCCCAGCATTTT

size: .
D: TRBD2
J: TRBJ2-7
V: TRBV2
CDR3: CASTPGTSGGPTYEQYF
DNA: TGTGCCAGCACCCCCGGGACTAGCGGGGGGCCGACCTACGAGCAGTACTTC

size: few
D: .
J: TRBJ1-5
V: TRBV7-8
CDR3: CASSLVARVGNQPQHF
DNA: TGTGCCAGCAGCTTAGTGGCCAGGGTGGGCAATCAGCCCCAGCATTTT

size: .
D: .
J: TRBJ2-3
V: TRBV5-1
CDR3: CASSLGEVTDTQYF
DNA: TGCGCCAGCAGCTTGGGGGAAGTCACAGATACGCAGTATTTT

size: .
D: TRBD2
J: TRBJ2-1
V: TRBV9
CDR3: CASSVAEVAGGQYNEQFF
DNA: TGTGCCAGCAGCGTAGCTGAGGTAGCGGGGGGGCAGTACAATGAGCAGTTCTTC

size: .
D: .
J: TRBJ1-2
V: TRBV7-2
CDR3: CASSLFSWESNYGYTF
DNA: TGTGCCAGCAGCTTATTTTCCTGGGAGAGTAACTATGGCTACACCTTC

size: .
D: .
J: TRBJ2-5
V: TRBV9
CDR3: CASSVDGAGQETQYF
DNA: TGTGCCAGCAGCGTAGATGGGGCGGGTCAAGAGACCCAGTACTTC

size: .
D: .
J: TRBJ1-1
V: TRBV7-9
CDR3: CASSPIQGNTEAFF
DNA: TGTGCCAGCAGCCCAATACAGGGGAACACTGAAGCTTTCTTT

size: .
D: .
J: TRBJ2-1
V: TRBV20-1
CDR3: CSASGNNEQFF
DNA: TGCAGTGCTAGCGGGAACAATGAGCAGTTCTTC

size: .
D: TRBD1
J: TRBJ1-1
V: TRBV6-1
CDR3: CASREIGQGWTEAFF
DNA: TGTGCCAGCAGGGAGATTGGACAGGGGTGGACTGAAGCTTTCTTT

size: .
D: TRBD1
J: TRBJ2-7
V: TRBV18
CDR3: CASSPQGTGGVEQYF
DNA: TGTGCCAGCTCACCACAGGGGACAGGGGGCGTCGAGCAGTACTTC

size: .
D: .
J: TRBJ2-6
V: TRBV10-2
CDR3: CASSLSGANVLTF
DNA: TGCGCCAGCAGTCTCTCTGGGGCCAACGTCCTGACTTTC

size: .
D: .
J: TRBJ1-4
V: TRBV4-2
CDR3: CASSQEGGKLFF
DNA: TGTGCCAGCAGCCAAGAGGGAGGAAAACTGTTTTTT